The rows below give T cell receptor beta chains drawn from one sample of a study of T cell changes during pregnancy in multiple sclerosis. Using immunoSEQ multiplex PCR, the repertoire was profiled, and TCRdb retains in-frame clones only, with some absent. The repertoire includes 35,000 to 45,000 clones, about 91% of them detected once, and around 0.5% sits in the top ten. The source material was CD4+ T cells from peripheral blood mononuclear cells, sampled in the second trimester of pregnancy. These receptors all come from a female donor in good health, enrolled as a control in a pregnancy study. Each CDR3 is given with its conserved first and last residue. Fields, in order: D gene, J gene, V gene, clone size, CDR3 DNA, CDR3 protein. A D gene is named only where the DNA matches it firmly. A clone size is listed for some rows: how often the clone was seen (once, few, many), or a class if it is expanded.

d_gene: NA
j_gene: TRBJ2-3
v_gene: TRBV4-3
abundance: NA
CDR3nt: TGCGCCAGCAGAGAACGGGGCACAGATACGCAGTATTTT
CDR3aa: CASRERGTDTQYF

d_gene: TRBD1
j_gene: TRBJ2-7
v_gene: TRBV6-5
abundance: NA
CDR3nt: TGTGCCAGCAGCCGGACAGGGAATTCCTACGAGCAGTACTTC
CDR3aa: CASSRTGNSYEQYF

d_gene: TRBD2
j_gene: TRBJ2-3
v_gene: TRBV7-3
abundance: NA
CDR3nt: TGTGCCAGCAGCCCAAGGGGACTAGCGGGGGGCCCAGCTAGCACAGATACGCAGTATTTT
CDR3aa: CASSPRGLAGGPASTDTQYF

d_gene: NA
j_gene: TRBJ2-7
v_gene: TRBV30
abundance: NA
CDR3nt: TGTGCCTGGGATGGGGGCACAAAATCCTACGAGCAGTACTTC
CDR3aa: CAWDGGTKSYEQYF

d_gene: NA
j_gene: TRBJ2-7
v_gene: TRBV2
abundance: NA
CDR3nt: TGTGCCAGCACCGTCAGGGTTCTCTTAGAGCAGTACTTC
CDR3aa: CASTVRVLLEQYF

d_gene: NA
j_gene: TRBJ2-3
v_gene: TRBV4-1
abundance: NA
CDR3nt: TGCGCCAGCAGCCAACTCGAAAAACAAGATACGCAGTATTTT
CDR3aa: CASSQLEKQDTQYF

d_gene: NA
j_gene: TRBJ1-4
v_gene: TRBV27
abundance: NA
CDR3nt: TGTGCCAGCAGTTTCAACGGAGGTTGGAATGAAAAACTGTTTTTT
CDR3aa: CASSFNGGWNEKLFF

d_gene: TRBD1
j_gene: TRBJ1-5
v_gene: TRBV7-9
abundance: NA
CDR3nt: TGTGCCAGCAGCTCCGACAGGGGAAGCAATCAGCCCCAGCATTTT
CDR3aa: CASSSDRGSNQPQHF

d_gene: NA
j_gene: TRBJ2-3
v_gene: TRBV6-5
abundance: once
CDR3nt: TGTGCCAGCAGTTACTCGACCCAGGGGCAGTATTTT
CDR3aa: CASSYSTQGQYF

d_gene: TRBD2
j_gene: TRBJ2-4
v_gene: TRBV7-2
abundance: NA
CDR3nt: TGTGCCAGCAGCTTGGGACTAGCGGAAAAACTTCAGTACTTC
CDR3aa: CASSLGLAEKLQYF

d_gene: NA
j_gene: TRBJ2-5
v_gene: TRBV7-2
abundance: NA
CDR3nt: TGTGCCAGCAGCTCCCTGGGGGCTCGCGAGACCCAGTACTTC
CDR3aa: CASSSLGARETQYF

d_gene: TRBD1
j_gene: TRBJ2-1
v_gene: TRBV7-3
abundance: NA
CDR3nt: TGTGCCAGCAGAAAGGACAGGGCCTACAATGAGCAGTTCTTC
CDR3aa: CASRKDRAYNEQFF

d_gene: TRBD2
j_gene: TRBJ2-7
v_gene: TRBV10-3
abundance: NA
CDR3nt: TGTGCCATCAGTGAGGGTGCTAGCGGGCCAGCTGGCGAGCAGTACTTC
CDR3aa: CAISEGASGPAGEQYF

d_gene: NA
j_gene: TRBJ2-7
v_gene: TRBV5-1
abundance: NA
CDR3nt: TGCGCCAGCAGCCCAACGCTTTCCAGGGGCGGCGAGCAGTACTTC
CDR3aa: CASSPTLSRGGEQYF

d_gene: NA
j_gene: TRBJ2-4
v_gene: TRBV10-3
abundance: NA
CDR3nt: TGTGCCATCAGTCAGGGGGGCCGAACCAAAAACATTCAGTACTTC
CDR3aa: CAISQGGRTKNIQYF

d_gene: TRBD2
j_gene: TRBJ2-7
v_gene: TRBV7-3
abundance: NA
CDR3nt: TGTGCCAGCAGCCCGGGGGGTGGTAGTCCCTCCTACGAGCAGTACTTC
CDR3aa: CASSPGGGSPSYEQYF

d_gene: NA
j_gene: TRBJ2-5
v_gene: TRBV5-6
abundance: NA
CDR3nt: TGTGCCAGCAGCTTGGCTGGCAGGTACCAAGAGACCCAGTACTTC
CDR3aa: CASSLAGRYQETQYF

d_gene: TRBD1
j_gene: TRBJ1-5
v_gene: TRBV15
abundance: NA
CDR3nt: TGTGCCACCAGCAGGTACAGGGGGAATCAGCCCCAGCATTTT
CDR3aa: CATSRYRGNQPQHF

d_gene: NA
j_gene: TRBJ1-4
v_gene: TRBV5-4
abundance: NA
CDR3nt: TGTGCCAGCAGCCCCGACTTGAATGAAAAACTGTTTTTT
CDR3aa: CASSPDLNEKLFF

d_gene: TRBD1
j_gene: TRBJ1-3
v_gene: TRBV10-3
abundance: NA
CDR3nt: TGTGCCATCACTCCAGGGGGCTCTGGAAACACCATATATTTT
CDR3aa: CAITPGGSGNTIYF

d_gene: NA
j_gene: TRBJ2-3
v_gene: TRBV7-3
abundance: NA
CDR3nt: TGTGCCAGCAGCTTAACAGGGGGTGGGGATACGCAGTATTTT
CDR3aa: CASSLTGGGDTQYF

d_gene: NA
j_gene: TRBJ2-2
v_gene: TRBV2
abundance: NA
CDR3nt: TGTGCCAGCAATCAAATCGGGGTAATCGGGGAGCTGTTTTTT
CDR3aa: CASNQIGVIGELFF

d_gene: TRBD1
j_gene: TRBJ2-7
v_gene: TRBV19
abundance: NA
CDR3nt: TGTGCCAGTAGTATGATGAGAGGACAGGGGTTTGTCGGCGCCTACGAGCAGTACTTC
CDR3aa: CASSMMRGQGFVGAYEQYF

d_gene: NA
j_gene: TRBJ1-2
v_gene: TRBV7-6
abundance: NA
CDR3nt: TGTGCCAGCAGCTTAGGGGGCGGCTATGGCTACACCTTC
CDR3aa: CASSLGGGYGYTF

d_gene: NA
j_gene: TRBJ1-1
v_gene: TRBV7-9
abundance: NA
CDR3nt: TGTGCCAGCAGCTTCGACAGGACGAACACTGAAGCTTTCTTT
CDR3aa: CASSFDRTNTEAFF

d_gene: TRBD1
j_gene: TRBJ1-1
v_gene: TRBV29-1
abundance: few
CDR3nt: TGCAGCGCCGGGACAGGGAACACTGAAGCTTTCTTT
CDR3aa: CSAGTGNTEAFF